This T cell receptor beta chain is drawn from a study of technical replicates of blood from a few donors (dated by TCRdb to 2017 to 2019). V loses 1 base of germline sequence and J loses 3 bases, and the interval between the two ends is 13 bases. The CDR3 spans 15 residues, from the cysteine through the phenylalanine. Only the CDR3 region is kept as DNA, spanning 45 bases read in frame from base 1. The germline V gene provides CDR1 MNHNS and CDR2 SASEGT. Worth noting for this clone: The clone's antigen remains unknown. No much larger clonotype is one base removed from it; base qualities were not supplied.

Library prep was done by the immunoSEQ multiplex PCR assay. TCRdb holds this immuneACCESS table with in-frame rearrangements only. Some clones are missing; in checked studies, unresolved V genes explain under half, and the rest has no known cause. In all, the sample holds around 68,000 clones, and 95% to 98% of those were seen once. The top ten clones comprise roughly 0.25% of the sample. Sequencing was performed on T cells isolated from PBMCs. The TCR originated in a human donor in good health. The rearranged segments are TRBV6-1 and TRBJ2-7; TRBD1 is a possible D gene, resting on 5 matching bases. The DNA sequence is TGTGCCAGCAGTGAAGAATTGGCAGGACACTACGAGCAGTACTTC. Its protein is CASSEELAGHYEQYF.